This is a list of T cell receptor beta chains from one sample in a study of CD8 T cells in Susac syndrome. MiXCR, run by TCRdb on the immunoSEQ multiplex PCR reads, gives a single entry per CDR3 protein. Of 200,000 to 250,000 distinct CDR3 sequences in the sample, over 90% are singletons; the top ten hold around 0.16%. Input material: CD4+ T cells from PBMCs. Receptor source: a human donor with Susac syndrome. Each CDR3 is given with its conserved first and last residue. Each record gives: V gene, D gene, clone size, J gene, CDR3 protein, CDR3 DNA. D genes are given only for firm matches. Size values are once, few and many counts, or a class for expanded clones, and some rows have none.

>TRBV4-3|.|.|TRBJ2-3
CASSQDRQASTDTQYF
TGCGCCAGCAGCCAAGATCGGCAGGCTAGCACAGATACGCAGTATTTT
>TRBV5-4|.|.|TRBJ2-5
CASSLGRGETQYF
TGTGCCAGCAGCTTGGGGAGAGGCGAGACCCAGTACTTC
>TRBV6-2/TRBV6-3|.|once|TRBJ2-1
CASTRGGGPINEQFF
TGTGCCAGCACCCGCGGCGGGGGCCCGATCAATGAGCAGTTCTTC
>TRBV6-5|TRBD2|.|TRBJ2-3
CASSLTSGGGTDTQYF
TGTGCCAGCAGTTTAACTAGCGGGGGCGGCACAGATACGCAGTATTTT
>TRBV5-6|TRBD2|.|TRBJ2-5
CASSSLTSGIQETQYF
TGTGCCAGCAGCTCCCTGACTAGCGGGATCCAAGAGACCCAGTACTTC
>TRBV29-1|TRBD1|.|TRBJ1-4
CSVGGQGNEKLFF
TGCAGCGTGGGAGGACAGGGGAACGAAAAACTGTTTTTT
>TRBV27|.|.|TRBJ1-5
CASSPKVYGVRSNQPQHF
TGTGCCAGCAGTCCCAAGGTGTATGGGGTTCGGAGCAATCAGCCCCAGCATTTT
>TRBV7-6|.|.|TRBJ2-7
CASSPLDGSYEQYF
TGTGCCAGCAGCCCCTTGGACGGGTCCTACGAGCAGTACTTC
>TRBV12-3/TRBV12-4|TRBD2|.|TRBJ2-7
CASSKRLAGVSSYEQYF
TGTGCCAGCAGCAAAAGGCTAGCGGGGGTGAGCTCCTACGAGCAGTACTTC
>TRBV4-2|.|.|TRBJ2-5
CASSHPLIQETQYF
TGTGCCAGCAGCCACCCCCTGATCCAAGAGACCCAGTACTTC
>TRBV27|.|.|TRBJ2-1
CASRAGQVNNEQFF
TGTGCCAGCAGAGCGGGACAGGTAAATAATGAGCAGTTCTTC
>TRBV19|.|.|TRBJ1-5
CASSVRQAQNQPQHF
TGTGCCAGTAGTGTAAGACAGGCTCAAAATCAGCCCCAGCATTTT
>TRBV18|.|.|TRBJ1-5
CASSPGGQPQHF
TGTGCCAGCTCACCAGGAGGTCAGCCCCAGCATTTT
>TRBV9|.|once|TRBJ2-5
CASSVGWSSETQYF
TGTGCCAGCAGCGTAGGCTGGAGTAGCGAGACCCAGTACTTC
>TRBV4-2|TRBD2|.|TRBJ2-1
CASSQASGSSYNEQFF
TGTGCCAGCAGCCAAGCTAGCGGGAGCTCCTACAATGAGCAGTTCTTC
>TRBV20-1|TRBD2|once|TRBJ2-5
CSGELAGGRETQYF
TGCAGTGGAGAACTAGCGGGGGGTAGGGAGACCCAGTACTTC
>TRBV11-1|.|.|TRBJ2-7
CASSLIGEAYEQYF
TGTGCCAGCAGCTTAATAGGGGAGGCATACGAGCAGTACTTC